Shown below are 4 T cell receptor beta chains from a single sample sequenced in a study of beta chain features in type 1 diabetes. Study-level points and caveats: Within each of all four CD4+ subsets, Type 1 diabetes patients had TCRB CDR3s that were moderately but significantly shorter.

Their recognized antigens are unknown. Of the isolated RNA, all was reverse transcribed, and so the sequenced material was expressed TCRB transcripts. The repertoire was sequenced with immunoSEQ multiplex PCR; TCRdb's copy has only in-frame clones and lacks some. The profile shows about 260,000 clones, 20% of them singletons. Specimen: naive CD4+ T cells from blood. The receptor source for this set is a woman between 35 and 50 years old with type 1 diabetes.

V is TRBV27 and J is TRBJ2-1, with TRBD2 matching 11 bases. The germline CDR1 and CDR2 sequences are MNHEY and SMNVEV (reference sequence). After removal of 3 bases from V and 8 bases from J, the junction contained 3 bases not matched to a gene. This CDR3 has 14 residues. CDR3 coding DNA: TGTGCCAGCAGTTTGACTAGCGGGAACTATGAGCAGTTCTTC. Translating it yields CASSLTSGNYEQFF.

The chain links TRBV7-9 to TRBJ1-2; 10 bases align to TRBD1. Germline V gives CDR1 SEHNR, CDR2 FQNEAQ (reference sequence). Losses at the gene ends were 5 bases for V and 5 bases for J; bases not matched to a gene: 8. The CDR3 is 15 residues long. The CDR3 bases are TGTGCCAGCAGCGCGACAGGGGGCGCGTGGTATGGCTACACCTTC. Protein sequence: CASSATGGAWYGYTF.

This chain uses TRBV5-1 with TRBJ2-1, with D possibly TRBD2 on 6 matching bases. Per the germline V gene, CDR1 is SGHRS and CDR2 is YFSETQ. The CDR3 runs to 16 residues. V shed 0 bases and J shed 4 bases, with 14 bases lying between them. The CDR3 region is CASSLAPLREYNEQFF. The CDR3 DNA reads as TGCGCCAGCAGCTTGGCCCCCTTGCGGGAATACAATGAGCAGTTCTTC.

The gene calls are TRBV7-3 and TRBJ2-7; TRBD1 agrees at 9 bases. Germline V gene lookup returns CDR1 SGHTA and CDR2 FQGTGA. The V and J ends lost 5 bases and 0 bases, in that order; junction bases with no gene match: 14. The CDR3 contains 18 residues. The chain's CDR3 is CASSLRPSGTGSSYEQYF. The CDR3 DNA is TGTGCCAGCAGCCTCCGCCCCTCCGGGACAGGGAGCTCCTACGAGCAGTACTTC.